The source of this TCR beta chain is a study of blood T cell repertoires in COVID-19. About the study: Donors in the United States, Italy and Spain gave samples during acute or convalescent COVID-19. T cells, B-cell-depleted T cells, or PBMCs provided the cDNA or gDNA that served as material.

In the authors' methods: Amplification from reference gene primers served as the basis for estimated nucleated cell counts. Assay: immunoSEQ multiplex PCR; the TCRdb copy retains only in-frame clones and omits some. V, J and clone size are taken as reported in that table, and D and trimming were inferred from the DNA itself. The sample consists of about 200,000 clones, about nine tenths of them appearing once. Germline trimming cut 3 bases from V and 1 base from J; bases unmatched to any gene: 0. The CDR3 length is 14 residues. The chain employs TRBV23-1 and TRBJ2-3; 8 bases map to TRBD1. TRBV23-1 qualifies as an ORF whose function is uncertain. This receptor was obtained from a man younger than 35 with active or convalescent COVID-19. Sequenced sample: peripheral blood. The CDR3 here is CASSQGQGTDTQYF. In DNA, the CDR3 is TGCGCCAGCAGTCAGGGACAGGGCACAGATACGCAGTATTTT.